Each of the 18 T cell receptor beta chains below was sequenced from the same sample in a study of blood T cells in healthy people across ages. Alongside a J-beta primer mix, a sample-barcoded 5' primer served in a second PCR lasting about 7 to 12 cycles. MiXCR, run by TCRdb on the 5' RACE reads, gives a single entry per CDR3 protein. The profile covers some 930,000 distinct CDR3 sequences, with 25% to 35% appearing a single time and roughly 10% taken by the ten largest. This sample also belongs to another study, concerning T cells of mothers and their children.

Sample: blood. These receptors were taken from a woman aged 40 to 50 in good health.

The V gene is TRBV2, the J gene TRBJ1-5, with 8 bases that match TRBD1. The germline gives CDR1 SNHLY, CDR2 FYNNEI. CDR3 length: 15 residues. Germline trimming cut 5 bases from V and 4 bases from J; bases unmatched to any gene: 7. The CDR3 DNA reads TGTGCCAGCAGTAAGCAGGGGGCGCAGAATCAGCCCCAGCATTTT. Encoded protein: CASSKQGAQNQPQHF.

The CDR3 sequence is CSATGTPKTYEQYF. DNA for the CDR3: TGCAGTGCTACCGGGACTCCTAAAACCTACGAGCAGTACTTC. This chain links TRBV20-1 with TRBJ2-7; D might be TRBD2 (6 bases). Germline V CDR1 and CDR2: DFQATT, SNEGSKA (reference sequence). The CDR3 has 14 residues. Deletions cut 4 bases from V and 2 bases from J, with 15 bases between.

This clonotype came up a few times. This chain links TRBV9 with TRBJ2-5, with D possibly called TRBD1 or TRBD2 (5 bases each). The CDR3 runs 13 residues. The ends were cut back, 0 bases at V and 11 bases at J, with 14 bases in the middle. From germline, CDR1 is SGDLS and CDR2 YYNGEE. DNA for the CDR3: TGTGCCAGCAGCGTAGGGCCAGGGAGAGAGCAGTACTTC. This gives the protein CASSVGPGREQYF. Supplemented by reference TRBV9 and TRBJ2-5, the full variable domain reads DSGVTQTPKHLITATGQRVTLRCSPRSGDLSVYWYQQSLDQGLQFLIQYYNGEERAKGNILERFSAQQFPDLHSELNLSSLELGDSALYFCASSVGPGREQYFGPGTRLLVL.

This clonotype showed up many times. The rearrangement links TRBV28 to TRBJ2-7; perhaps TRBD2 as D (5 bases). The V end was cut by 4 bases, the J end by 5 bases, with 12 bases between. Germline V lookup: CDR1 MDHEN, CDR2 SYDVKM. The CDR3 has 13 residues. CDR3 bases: TGTGCCAGCAGTTCGCGTTGGGAGAACGAGCAGTACTTC. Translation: CASSSRWENEQYF.

As DNA, the CDR3 is TGTGCCAGCAGCGCAAGTCTCCGGACTGAAGCTTTCTTT. This gives the protein CASSASLRTEAFF. V is TRBV7-6 and J is TRBJ1-1, with D uncertain. The V and J ends lost 5 bases and 5 bases respectively, with 12 bases between them. The CDR3 spans 13 residues. CDR1 is SGHVS and CDR2 is FNYEAQ in the germline V gene.

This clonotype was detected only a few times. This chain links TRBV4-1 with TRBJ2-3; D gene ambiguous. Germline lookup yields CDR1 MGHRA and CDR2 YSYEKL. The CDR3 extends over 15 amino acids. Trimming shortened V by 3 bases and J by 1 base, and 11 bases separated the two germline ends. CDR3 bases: TGCGCCAGCAGCCAGGGTGAACCGCGCACAGATACGCAGTATTTT. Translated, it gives CASSQGEPRTDTQYF.

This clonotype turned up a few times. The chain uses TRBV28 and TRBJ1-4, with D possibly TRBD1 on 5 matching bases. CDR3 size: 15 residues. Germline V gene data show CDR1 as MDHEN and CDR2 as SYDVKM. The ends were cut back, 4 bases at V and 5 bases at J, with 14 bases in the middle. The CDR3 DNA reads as TGTGCCAGCAGTTCTAGACAGATATGGAATGAAAAACTGTTTTTT. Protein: CASSSRQIWNEKLFF.

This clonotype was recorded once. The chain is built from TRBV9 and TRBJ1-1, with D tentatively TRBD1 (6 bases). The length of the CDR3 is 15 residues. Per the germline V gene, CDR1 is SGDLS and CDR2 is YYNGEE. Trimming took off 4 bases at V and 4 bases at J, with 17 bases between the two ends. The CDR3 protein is CASSPGVGGRTEAFF. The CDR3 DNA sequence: TGTGCCAGCAGCCCAGGGGTTGGTGGGCGCACTGAAGCTTTCTTT.

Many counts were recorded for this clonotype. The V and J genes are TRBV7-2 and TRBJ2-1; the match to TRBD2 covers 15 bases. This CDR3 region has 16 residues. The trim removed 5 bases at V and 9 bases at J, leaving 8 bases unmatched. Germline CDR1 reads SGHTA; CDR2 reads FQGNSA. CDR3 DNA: TGTGCCAGCAGCCCACAGGGACTAGCGGGGGGAACTGAGCAGTTCTTC. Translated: CASSPQGLAGGTEQFF.

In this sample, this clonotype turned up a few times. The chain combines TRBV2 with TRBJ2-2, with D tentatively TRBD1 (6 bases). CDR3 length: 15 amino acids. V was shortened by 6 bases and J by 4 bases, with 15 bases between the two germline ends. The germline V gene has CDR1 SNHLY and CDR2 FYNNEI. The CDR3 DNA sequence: TGTGCCAGCAGCGGATGGACAGTTAGCACCGGGGAGCTGTTTTTT. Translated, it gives CASSGWTVSTGELFF.

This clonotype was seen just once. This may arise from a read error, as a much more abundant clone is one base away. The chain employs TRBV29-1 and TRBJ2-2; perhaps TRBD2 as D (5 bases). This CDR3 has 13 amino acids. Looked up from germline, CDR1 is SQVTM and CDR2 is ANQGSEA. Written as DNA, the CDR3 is TGCAGCGTCGAGGTGACGAACACCGGGGAGCGGTTTTTT. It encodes CSVEVTNTGERFF.

CDR3: CSAGLLTGPPLHF. DNA for the CDR3: TGCAGTGCTGGCTTATTAACAGGGCCACCCCTCCACTTT. The chain joins TRBV20-1 to TRBJ1-6; TRBD1 is a possible D gene (6 bases). Germline CDR1 DFQATT, CDR2 SNEGSKA (reference sequence). This CDR3 is 13 amino acids long. The V end lost 5 bases, the J end lost 11 bases, and 16 bases lay between the germline ends.

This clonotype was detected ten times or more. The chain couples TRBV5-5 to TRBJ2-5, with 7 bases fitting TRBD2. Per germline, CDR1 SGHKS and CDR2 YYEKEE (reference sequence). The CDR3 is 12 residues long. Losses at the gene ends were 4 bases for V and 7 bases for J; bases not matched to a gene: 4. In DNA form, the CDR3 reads TGTGCCAGCAGCGAGGGAGGGCGGACCCAGTACTTC. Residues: CASSEGGRTQYF.

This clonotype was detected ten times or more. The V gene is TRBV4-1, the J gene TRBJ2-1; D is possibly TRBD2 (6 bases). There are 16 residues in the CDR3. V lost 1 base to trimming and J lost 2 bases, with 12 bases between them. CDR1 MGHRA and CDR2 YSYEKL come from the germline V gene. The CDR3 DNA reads TGCGCCAGCAGCCAAGGGGGACTCTCCCCCTACAATGAGCAGTTCTTC. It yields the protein CASSQGGLSPYNEQFF.

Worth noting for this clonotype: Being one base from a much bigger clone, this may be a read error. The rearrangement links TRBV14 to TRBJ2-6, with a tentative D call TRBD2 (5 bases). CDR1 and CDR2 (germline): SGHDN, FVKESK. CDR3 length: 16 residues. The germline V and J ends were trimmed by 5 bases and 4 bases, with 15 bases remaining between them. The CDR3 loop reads CASSTRASTGANVLTF. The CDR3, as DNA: TGTGCCAGCAGCACGCGGGCTAGCACCGGGGCCAACGTCCTGACTTTC.

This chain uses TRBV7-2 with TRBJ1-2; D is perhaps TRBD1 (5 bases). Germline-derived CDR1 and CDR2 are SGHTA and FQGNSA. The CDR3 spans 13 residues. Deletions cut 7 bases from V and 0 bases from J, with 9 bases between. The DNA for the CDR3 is TGTGCCAGCAAGCAGGGAACTAACTATGGCTACACCTTC. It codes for CASKQGTNYGYTF.

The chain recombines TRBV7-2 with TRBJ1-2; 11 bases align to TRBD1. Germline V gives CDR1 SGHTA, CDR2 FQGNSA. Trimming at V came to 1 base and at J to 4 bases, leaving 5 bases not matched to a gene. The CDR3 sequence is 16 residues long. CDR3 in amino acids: CASSLVTGTGGYGYTF. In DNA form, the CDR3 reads TGTGCCAGCAGCTTAGTTACGGGGACAGGGGGCTATGGCTACACCTTC.

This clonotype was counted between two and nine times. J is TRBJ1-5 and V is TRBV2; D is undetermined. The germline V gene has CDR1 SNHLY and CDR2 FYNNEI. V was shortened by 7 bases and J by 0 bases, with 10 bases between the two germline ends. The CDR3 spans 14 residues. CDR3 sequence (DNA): TGTGCCAGCAATCAGCTCTTTAGCAATCAGCCCCAGCATTTT. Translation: CASNQLFSNQPQHF.